Listed below are T cell receptor beta chains from one sample, sequenced in a study of control samples from healthy donors and cancer patients. The table came from immunoSEQ multiplex PCR; TCRdb's copy has only in-frame clones and leaves some out. The sample carries about 170,000 clones, roughly nine tenths recorded once. Material for sequencing was blood. Source of these receptors: a woman aged 30 to 39 in good health. The CDR3 runs from the conserved cysteine through the conserved F or W. Fields, in order: V gene, D gene, J gene, clone size, CDR3 protein, CDR3 DNA. D genes are given only for firm matches. A clone size is listed for some rows: how often the clone was seen (once, few, many), or a class if it is expanded.

TRBV20-1	.	TRBJ1-6	.	CSASSGRAYNSPLHF	TGCAGTGCTAGTTCGGGCAGGGCTTATAATTCACCCCTCCACTTT
TRBV19	TRBD2	TRBJ2-3	.	CASRLAGGTDTQYF	TGTGCCAGTAGACTAGCGGGAGGCACAGATACGCAGTATTTT
TRBV5-8	.	TRBJ2-1	.	CASSLVGSAEQFF	TGTGCCAGCAGCTTGGTTGGCAGCGCTGAGCAGTTCTTC
TRBV4-1	TRBD1	TRBJ1-2	.	CASSGTGGGYTF	TGCGCCAGCAGCGGGACAGGGGGAGGCTACACCTTC
TRBV3-1/TRBV3-2	TRBD2	TRBJ2-2	.	CASSLGLESGELFF	TGTGCCAGCAGCCTCGGACTAGAAAGCGGGGAGCTGTTTTTT
TRBV15	.	TRBJ1-3	once	CATSRDRAGNTIYF	TGTGCCACCAGCAGAGACAGGGCAGGAAACACCATATATTTT
TRBV18	TRBD1	TRBJ1-5	.	CASSPGQGGDQPQHF	TGTGCCAGCTCACCCGGACAGGGGGGGGATCAGCCCCAGCATTTT
TRBV7-8	.	TRBJ1-3	.	CASSYGGDGNTIYF	TGTGCCAGCAGCTATGGAGGGGACGGAAACACCATATATTTT
TRBV11-3	.	TRBJ1-6	.	CASSLRDRSPLHF	TGTGCCAGCAGCTTAAGGGATCGATCACCCCTCCACTTT
TRBV10-2	TRBD2	TRBJ2-7	.	CASSEAWGGAYEQYF	TGCGCCAGCAGTGAGGCGTGGGGGGGGGCCTACGAGCAGTACTTC
TRBV18	TRBD1	TRBJ1-2	.	CASSPGQDGGYTF	TGTGCCAGCTCACCGGGACAGGACGGGGGCTACACCTTC
TRBV7-9	TRBD2	TRBJ2-1	.	CASSLTFEGLHYNEQFF	TGTGCCAGCAGCTTAACTTTTGAGGGACTACACTACAATGAGCAGTTCTTC
TRBV18	TRBD1	TRBJ1-4	.	CASSPGTGGINEKLFF	TGTGCCAGCTCACCCGGCACAGGGGGCATTAATGAAAAACTGTTTTTT
TRBV2	TRBD1	TRBJ1-6	.	CASSAQGRSPLHF	TGTGCCAGCAGTGCACAGGGGAGATCACCCCTCCACTTT
TRBV5-1	TRBD1	TRBJ2-3	.	CASSLADRGSTDTQYF	TGCGCCAGCAGCTTGGCCGACAGGGGGAGCACAGATACGCAGTATTTT
TRBV7-9	TRBD1	TRBJ1-3	.	CASTTLTGASSGNTIYF	TGTGCCAGCACCACCCTGACAGGGGCCAGCTCTGGAAACACCATATATTTT
TRBV6-2/TRBV6-3	.	TRBJ2-2	.	CASSYSGDTGELFF	TGTGCCAGCAGTTACTCAGGGGACACCGGGGAGCTGTTTTTT
TRBV6-5	TRBD1	TRBJ1-4	.	CASRDRNEKLFF	TGTGCCAGCAGGGACAGGAATGAAAAACTGTTTTTT
TRBV2	.	TRBJ1-3	few	CASIRTYGNTIYF	TGTGCCAGCATCCGAACCTATGGAAACACCATATATTTT
TRBV18	.	TRBJ2-7	.	CASSSGRSYEQYF	TGTGCCAGCTCATCGGGACGATCCTACGAGCAGTACTTC
TRBV11-3	.	TRBJ1-1	.	CASSFAGLGNTEAFF	TGTGCCAGCAGCTTCGCAGGGCTGGGGAACACTGAAGCTTTCTTT
TRBV18	.	TRBJ1-5	.	CASSPTENQPQHF	TGTGCCAGCTCACCGACAGAAAATCAGCCCCAGCATTTT
TRBV23-1	TRBD1	TRBJ1-3	few	CASSQSRTGGENTIYF	TGCGCCAGCAGTCAATCGAGGACAGGGGGGGAAAACACCATATATTTT
TRBV18	TRBD1	TRBJ2-5	once	CASSLNRGETQYF	TGTGCCAGCTCACTGAACAGGGGAGAGACCCAGTACTTC
TRBV3-1/TRBV3-2	.	TRBJ1-3	.	CASSQTSGNTIYF	TGTGCCAGCAGCCAAACCTCTGGAAACACCATATATTTT
TRBV6-6	TRBD1	TRBJ2-2	.	CASSYSAGGTGELFF	TGTGCCAGCAGTTACTCGGCAGGGGGCACCGGGGAGCTGTTTTTT
TRBV18	.	TRBJ1-1	.	CASSPQGWNTEAFF	TGTGCCAGCTCACCACAGGGGTGGAACACTGAAGCTTTCTTT
TRBV19	.	TRBJ2-7	.	CASSIWDGSYEQYF	TGTGCCAGTAGTATATGGGACGGATCCTACGAGCAGTACTTC
TRBV7-3	TRBD1	TRBJ1-3	.	CASSINTGVGNTIYF	TGTGCCAGCAGCATAAACACAGGGGTCGGAAACACCATATATTTT
TRBV5-6	.	TRBJ1-1	.	CASSFQGRMNTEAFF	TGTGCCAGCAGCTTCCAGGGGCGGATGAACACTGAAGCTTTCTTT
TRBV7-2	.	TRBJ2-3	.	CASSLAFGDTQYF	TGTGCCAGCAGCTTAGCTTTCGGGGATACGCAGTATTTT
TRBV5-6	.	TRBJ2-1	.	CASSLRRASSYNEQFF	TGTGCCAGCAGCTTGCGGCGGGCTAGCTCCTACAATGAGCAGTTCTTC
TRBV6-2/TRBV6-3	TRBD2	TRBJ2-2	.	CASSYPGLAGNTGELFF	TGTGCCAGCAGTTACCCGGGTCTAGCGGGGAACACCGGGGAGCTGTTTTTT
TRBV4-2	.	TRBJ2-1	.	CASSPRQSSYNEQFF	TGTGCCAGCAGCCCCCGACAGAGCTCCTACAATGAGCAGTTCTTC
TRBV5-1	.	TRBJ1-3	.	CASSLAGEGNTIYF	TGCGCCAGCAGCTTGGCGGGGGAGGGAAACACCATATATTTT
TRBV9	.	TRBJ1-2	.	CASSVGRTNYGYTF	TGTGCCAGCAGCGTAGGCAGAACTAACTATGGCTACACCTTC
TRBV7-8	.	TRBJ1-5	.	CASSREWGSNQPQHF	TGTGCCAGCAGCCGAGAGTGGGGAAGCAATCAGCCCCAGCATTTT
TRBV12-3/TRBV12-4	TRBD2	TRBJ2-7	.	CASSLVAGGEQYF	TGTGCCAGCAGTTTGGTAGCGGGGGGCGAGCAGTACTTC
TRBV5-6	.	TRBJ2-2	.	CASSGTGELFF	TGTGCCAGCAGCGGGACCGGGGAGCTGTTTTTT
TRBV12-3/TRBV12-4	.	TRBJ1-1	.	CASTIPMNTEAFF	TGTGCCAGCACAATCCCGATGAACACTGAAGCTTTCTTT
TRBV19	.	TRBJ1-5	.	CASRSGRTGNQPQHF	TGTGCCAGTAGATCGGGCAGGACGGGCAATCAGCCCCAGCATTTT
TRBV21-1	.	TRBJ1-5	.	CASSKVFEQVNQPQHF	TGTGCCAGCAGCAAAGTATTTGAACAGGTCAATCAGCCCCAGCATTTT
TRBV7-3	TRBD2	TRBJ2-1	.	CASSLISGVSYNEQFF	TGTGCCAGCAGCTTAATTAGCGGGGTATCCTACAATGAGCAGTTCTTC
TRBV5-1	.	TRBJ1-4	.	CASSLAGANEKLFF	TGCGCCAGCAGCTTGGCGGGGGCTAATGAAAAACTGTTTTTT
TRBV5-1	TRBD1	TRBJ1-5	.	CASSTRTGTENSNQPQHF	TGCGCCAGCAGCACCCGGACCGGGACAGAAAATAGCAATCAGCCCCAGCATTTT
TRBV19	.	TRBJ2-7	.	CASSRQSNSYEQYF	TGTGCCAGTAGTAGACAGTCCAACTCCTACGAGCAGTACTTC
TRBV4-1	TRBD2	TRBJ2-1	.	CASSHIPGLAGGYNEQFF	TGCGCCAGCAGCCATATACCGGGACTAGCGGGCGGGTACAATGAGCAGTTCTTC
TRBV12-3/TRBV12-4	.	TRBJ1-2	.	CASSWGIYGYTF	TGTGCCAGCAGTTGGGGCATTTATGGCTACACCTTC
TRBV28	.	TRBJ1-4	few	CASSYLQKLFF	TGTGCCAGCAGCTACCTACAGAAACTGTTTTTT
TRBV5-1	TRBD1	TRBJ1-6	.	CASSLLQGHGNSPLHF	TGCGCCAGCAGCTTGCTACAGGGGCACGGTAATTCACCCCTCCACTTT
TRBV7-2	.	TRBJ1-2	.	CASSLGANYGYTF	TGTGCCAGCAGCTTAGGGGCCAACTATGGCTACACCTTC
TRBV28	TRBD2	TRBJ2-3	.	CASSSGLAGFTDTQYF	TGTGCCAGCAGTTCGGGACTAGCGGGATTTACAGATACGCAGTATTTT